This T cell receptor (beta chain) was documented in a study of Ad26.COV2.S vaccination and SARS-CoV-2 variants (dated by TCRdb to about 2021). About the investigation overall: Vaccine-arm donors came from COV1001, a multicentre, randomized, double-blind, placebo-controlled phase I-IIa trial of Ad26.COV2.S in healthy adults. TCRbeta repertoire sequencing was used to assess the specificity and breadth of SARS-CoV-2-reactive T cell receptors after Ad26.COV2.S vaccination. Investigators did not know the trial group allocation while performing experiments and assessing outcomes. The TCR-sequenced set comprised around 30 samples: roughly 19 Ad26.COV2.S vaccine recipients, 5 placebo recipients and 8 SARS-CoV-2 convalescent individuals. Trial participants were randomized into five groups of five, in which low-dose or high-dose Ad26.COV2.S was given once or twice, or placebo was given on both occasions. Dosing of Ad26.COV2.S was intramuscular, at either 5x10^10 or 1x10^11 viral particles, delivered as one shot or as two shots spaced 56 days apart.

Results and caveats for the whole study, not just this receptor: The study was not powered to compare responses between vaccine doses or regimens. The authors noted that total T cell responses may have been underestimated by the TCR breadth and depth analyses. Non-spike TCR breadth was comparable between vaccine and placebo recipients, consistent with the vaccine containing only spike. After vaccination, spike-specific CD8+ and CD4+ T cell responses were reported to show substantial breadth. Spike-specific TCR breadth was higher in Ad26.COV2.S recipients than in placebo recipients (P = 0.0014).

Counted from cysteine to phenylalanine, this CDR3 has 11 amino acids. The sequence is cut down to CDR3 DNA, 33 bases in frame from base 1. Reading the germline V gene gives CDR1 ENHRY and CDR2 SYGVKD. Cut back by 2 bases and 6 bases, the V and J ends lie 4 bases apart. In the case of this clone: The antigen it recognizes is unknown. No base quality information exists; no much larger clone differs at one position.

The sample's treatment or condition, from its label and the paper: approximately 18 received Ad26.COV2.S at low or high dose, single or two shots; 5 received placebo; per-sample allocation not given. Repertoires of vaccine and placebo recipients were sequenced from samples collected on day 63 after the first injection. Between 29 July and 7 August 2020, Cohort 1b enrolled some 25 adults aged 18-55 years at one site in Boston, USA. Ad26.COV2.S was a replication-incompetent adenovirus type 26 vector expressing a prefusion-stabilized SARS-CoV-2 spike protein from the original Wuhan strain. The immunoSEQ Assay was the method used to sequence TCRbeta CDR3 regions. After extraction, genomic DNA underwent amplification by bias-controlled multiplex PCR, followed by high-throughput sequencing. The study's own analysis went as follows. To quantify the absolute abundance of every unique TCRbeta CDR3 region, sequences were collapsed and filtered. T cell fraction was estimated by normalizing TCRbeta template counts to usable DNA, which was measured by amplifying reference genes present in all nucleated cells. Repertoire TCRs were annotated as SARS-CoV-2-specific when V gene, CDR3 amino acid sequence and J gene were exactly matched to a known reactive TCR set. The reference SARS-CoV-2 TCR set came from MIRA and was filtered for enrichment in COVID-19-positive ImmuneCODE repertoires, removing public or cross-reactive TCRs. Using the MIRA antigens, annotated TCRs were further analysed by specific ORF or by position within an ORF. Breadth was defined as the number of annotated unique rearrangements divided by the total number of unique productive rearrangements, and depth was defined as the summed frequency of the annotated unique rearrangements. Two-sided Wilcoxon rank-sum tests were applied when comparing TCR breadth between groups. TCRdb re-hosts the immuneACCESS table, in-frame sequences only. Its copies lack some clones; in the studies checked, an unresolved V gene accounts for under half of them, and the cause for the rest is not known. V, J and clone size derive from that table, while D and trimming were established from the DNA sequence. Present in this sample are under 400,000 clones, over 75% of which were seen just once. 3.4% of the sample is held by the ten biggest clonotypes.

This TCR was sampled from a person between 18 and 60 years old who received the Ad26.COV2.S COVID-19 vaccine or a placebo. The source was peripheral blood, collected in a trial of Ad26.COV2.S vaccine versus placebo. The sequence is built from TRBV10-3 and TRBJ1-1; the D gene is not confidently resolved. The bases are TGTGCCATCAGTGAGGAATCTGAAGCTTTCTTT. The translation is CAISEESEAFF.